Reported below is one TCR beta chain. Its antigen is still unknown. After re-calling the 5' RACE reads, TCRdb lists one entry per CDR3 protein, DNA absent. This sample's clone table lists approximately 400,000 distinct CDR3 sequences. These data originate in a study of monozygotic twins with inflammatory bowel disease. Overall study findings and caveats: Clonotype overlap with others was lower in IBD patients than in healthy twins, a difference that was greatest with disease activity. Immunosuppressive treatments differing between patients may have added repertoire variability. IBD patients showed reduced TCRbeta diversity (inverse Simpson) versus healthy co-twins.

The CDR3 is 16 amino acids. In germline, CDR1 is SGHRS, CDR2 YFSETQ. Researchers isolated total RNA from whole blood without sorting T cells. The V gene is TRBV5-1, the J gene TRBJ2-3; TCRdb returns TRBD1, unconfirmable since there is no DNA. Sequencing was done on a sample of blood. This receptor was taken from a human donor with ulcerative colitis or Crohn's disease, or a healthy co-twin of an affected twin (not recorded which). The CDR3: CASSPEQGFGTDTQYF.